Listed here are 9 T cell receptor beta chains from one sample, sequenced in a study of cytomegalovirus exposure and HLA in healthy donors (TCRdb year 2017). The library was prepared using the immunoSEQ multiplex PCR assay. For the multiplex PCR, a mixture combining 60 forward primers for TCR Vbeta segments and 13 reverse primers for TCR Jbeta segments was used. In TCRdb, the immuneACCESS table is reduced to in-frame sequences with V and J assigned. These tables do not hold every clone; where another copy was compared, an unresolved V gene accounts for under half, and the others remain unexplained. This sample is represented by 120,000 to 150,000 clones; about two thirds of them were singletons. The ten most abundant clones make up approximately 1.8% of the sample. Specimen: PBMCs. The receptors were gathered from a young woman in good health and CMV-seronegative.

This clone was counted only a few times. The V call is TRBV10-2, the J call TRBJ2-7; D might be TRBD1 (6 bases). The CDR3 is made up of 15 amino acids. V gave up 6 bases and J gave up 3 bases, with 18 bases separating them. The V gene's germline CDR1 is WSHSY and CDR2 SAAADI. The CDR3 sequence is CASRQQGAEFYEQYV. DNA for the CDR3: TGCGCCAGCAGACAACAGGGAGCGGAGTTCTACGAGCAGTACGTC.

This chain uses TRBV7-6 with TRBJ2-1, with 11 bases matching TRBD2. Germline CDR1 is SGHVS and CDR2 is FNYEAQ. This CDR3 has 14 amino acids. V trimming: 5 bases; J trimming: 9 bases; junction bases outside the gene matches: 6. CDR3 in amino acids: CASSLTSGVVEQFF. CDR3 nucleotides: TGTGCCAGCAGCCTGACTAGCGGGGTGGTTGAGCAGTTCTTC.

V usage is TRBV7-2 and J usage is TRBJ2-1; 10 positions match TRBD2. V was pared by 5 bases and J by 6 bases, with 7 bases of the junction left unmatched. Germline V gene sequence: CDR1 SGHTA, CDR2 FQGNSA. The length of the CDR3 is 15 residues. This CDR3 is CASSAGRLAGNEQFF. For the CDR3, the DNA is TGTGCCAGCAGCGCCGGAAGACTAGCGGGCAATGAGCAGTTCTTC.

Written as DNA, the CDR3 is TGTGCCAGCAGCTTGGCAAAGGGGAGCACAGATACGCAGTATTTT. Translated: CASSLAKGSTDTQYF. The rearrangement uses TRBV5-4 and TRBJ2-3, with D tentatively TRBD1 (5 bases). Looked up from germline, CDR1 is SGHNT and CDR2 is YYREEE (reference sequence). Trimming shortened V by 0 bases and J by 0 bases, and 8 bases separated the two germline ends. The CDR3 covers 15 residues.

This clone showed up just once. The V gene is TRBV5-1, the J gene TRBJ2-1; 8 positions match TRBD2. Trimming removed 2 bases from V and 0 bases from J; junction bases left unmatched: 16. The germline CDR1 and CDR2 sequences are SGHRS and YFSETQ. This CDR3 has 20 amino acids. CDR3 bases: TGCGCCAGCAGCTTTCCCTCTAGCGGGCTCCGATTAAGCTCCTACAATGAGCAGTTCTTC. This translates into CASSFPSSGLRLSSYNEQFF.

The chain combines TRBV4-3 with TRBJ2-3; D may be TRBD2 (5 bases). V was trimmed by 1 base and J by 6 bases, leaving 23 bases between them. This CDR3 region has 18 residues. CDR1 and CDR2 from the germline V gene are LGHNA and YSLEER. The CDR3 DNA reads TGCGCCAGCAGCCAAGGGAAGACGGGTGGCCGAGCGGTGGATACGCAGTATTTT. Translating it yields CASSQGKTGGRAVDTQYF.

The rearrangement uses TRBV7-7 and TRBJ2-1; TRBD2 matches at 8 bases. J was trimmed by 6 bases and V by 5 bases; bases with no gene match: 12. CDR1 is SSHAT, CDR2 FNYEAQ, per germline (reference sequence). The CDR3 contains 16 residues. The CDR3 protein is CASSPLSGGAPNEQFF. The CDR3 DNA sequence: TGTGCCAGCAGCCCCCTGTCGGGGGGGGCCCCCAATGAGCAGTTCTTC.

The rearrangement links TRBV7-9 to TRBJ1-5; D not resolved. Trimming stripped 5 bases from V and 1 base from J, with 12 bases between. The germline CDR1 and CDR2 sequences are SEHNR and FQNEAQ (reference sequence). This CDR3 is 15 amino acids long. CDR3 coding DNA: TGTGCCAGCAGCAGCGGAACAAAAAGCAATCAGCCCCAGCATTTT. Its protein product is CASSSGTKSNQPQHF.

CDR3 coding DNA: TGTGCCAGCAGTGGAGGGCCGGGGGACGAGCAGTACTTC. Translated, it gives CASSGGPGDEQYF. The V call is TRBV28, the J call TRBJ2-7; D is possibly TRBD2 (6 bases). Germline V gives CDR1 MDHEN, CDR2 SYDVKM. CDR3 size: 13 residues. The ends were cut back, 5 bases at V and 5 bases at J, with 13 bases in the middle. The entire variable domain, with the rest obtained from reference TRBV28 and TRBJ2-7, is as follows: DVKVTQSSRYLVKRTGEKVFLECVQDMDHENMFWYRQDPGLGLRLIYFSYDVKMKEKGDIPEGYSVSREKKERFSLILESASTNQTSMYLCASSGGPGDEQYFGPGTRLTVT.